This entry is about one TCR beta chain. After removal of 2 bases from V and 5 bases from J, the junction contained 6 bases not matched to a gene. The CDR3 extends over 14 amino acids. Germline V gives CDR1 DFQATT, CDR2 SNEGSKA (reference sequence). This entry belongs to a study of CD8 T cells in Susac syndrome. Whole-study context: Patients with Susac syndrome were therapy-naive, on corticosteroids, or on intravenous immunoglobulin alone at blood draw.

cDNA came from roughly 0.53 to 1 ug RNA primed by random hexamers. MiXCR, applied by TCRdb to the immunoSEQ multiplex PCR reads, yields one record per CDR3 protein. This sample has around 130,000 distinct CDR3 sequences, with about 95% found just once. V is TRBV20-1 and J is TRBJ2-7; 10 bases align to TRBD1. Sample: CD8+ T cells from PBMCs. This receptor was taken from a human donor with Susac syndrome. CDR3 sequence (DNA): TGCAGTGCTAGAAGGGACAGGGGTCGTCACGAGCAGTACTTC. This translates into CSARRDRGRHEQYF.